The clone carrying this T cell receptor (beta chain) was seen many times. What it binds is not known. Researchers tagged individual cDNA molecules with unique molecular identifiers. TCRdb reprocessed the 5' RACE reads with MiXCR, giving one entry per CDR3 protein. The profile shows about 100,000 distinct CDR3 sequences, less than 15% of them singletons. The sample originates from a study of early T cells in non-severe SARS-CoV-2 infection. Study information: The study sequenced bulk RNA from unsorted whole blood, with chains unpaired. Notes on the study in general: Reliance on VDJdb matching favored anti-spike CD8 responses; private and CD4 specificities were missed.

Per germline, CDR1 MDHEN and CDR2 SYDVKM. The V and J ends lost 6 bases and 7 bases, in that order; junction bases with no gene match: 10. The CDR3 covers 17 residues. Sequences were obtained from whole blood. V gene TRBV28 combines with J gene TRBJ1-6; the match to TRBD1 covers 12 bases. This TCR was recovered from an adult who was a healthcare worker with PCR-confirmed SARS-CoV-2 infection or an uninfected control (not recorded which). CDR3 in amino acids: CASRRDRGLTRNSPLHF. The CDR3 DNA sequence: TGTGCCAGCAGGCGGGACAGGGGGCTCACCCGGAATTCACCCCTCCACTTT.